A single sample is the source of the 8 T cell receptor beta chains below, sequenced in a study of radiation and T cells in renal cell carcinoma. Assay: immunoSEQ multiplex PCR; the TCRdb copy retains only in-frame clones and omits some. In the table there are about 170,000 clones, about 85% of which are singletons. Time point defined: blood 4 weeks post-SBRT, at nephrectomy. The treatment is: 15 Gy SBRT to primary tumor, nephrectomy 4 weeks later. This specimen consisted of blood, obtained from a patient whose treatment included radiotherapy and nephrectomy. These TCRs come from a woman aged 50 to 65 with renal cell carcinoma.

CDR3 amino acids: CASSSDSYNEQFF. The CDR3 region has the DNA TGTGCCAGCAGCTCGGACAGCTACAATGAGCAGTTCTTC. The chain employs TRBV5-4 and TRBJ2-1; possibly TRBD1 for D (6 bases). Germline V gives CDR1 SGHNT, CDR2 YYREEE (reference sequence). Trimming removed 3 bases at V and 3 bases at J, with 7 bases between. CDR3 size: 13 residues. Filled out from reference TRBV5-4 and TRBJ2-1, the complete variable domain reads ETGVTQSPTHLIKTRGQQVTLRCSSQSGHNTVSWYQQALGQGPQFIFQYYREEENGRGNFPPRFSGLQFPNYSSELNVNALELDDSALYLCASSSDSYNEQFFGPGTRLTVL.

The V and J genes are TRBV21-1 and TRBJ2-3; the table names TRBD1, a call not compared with the DNA. TRBV21-1 is described as a pseudogene. The CDR3 sequence is 17 residues long. The CDR3 DNA follows: TGTGCCAGCAGGAGGGAAGAGGGACAGACTAGCACAGATACGCAGTATTTT. Its protein is CASRREEGQTSTDTQYF.

This clone turned up a few times. V gene TRBV10-1 combines with J gene TRBJ1-6; a possible D gene is TRBD1 (5 bases). Germline V lookup: CDR1 WNHNN, CDR2 SYGVQD (reference sequence). Between the trimmed V and J ends, which lost 2 bases and 15 bases, there was a span of 11 bases. This CDR3 has 12 amino acids. The CDR3 loop is CASSEPGGGLHF. Here the CDR3 DNA reads TGCGCCAGCAGTGAGCCGGGGGGTGGCCTCCACTTT.

The chain has TRBV30 and TRBJ1-1, with no clear D. Trimming took off 7 bases at V and 0 bases at J, with 12 bases between the two ends. Looked up from germline, CDR1 is GTSNPN and CDR2 is SVGIG (reference sequence). The CDR3 sequence is 13 residues long. CDR3 sequence (DNA): TGTGCCTTCTACACGGGATTGAACACTGAAGCTTTCTTT. The encoded protein is CAFYTGLNTEAFF.

For this clone: The germline gene is not matched at one end of the junction; a read error may be the cause. The V call is TRBV5-6, the J call TRBJ2-5, with D uncertain. CDR3 length: 12 amino acids. From germline, CDR1 is SGHDT and CDR2 YYEEEE. The CDR3 DNA sequence: TGTGCCAGCACCTCTGGCCATCCGTCCTGGGACTTC. It specifies CASTSGHPSWDF.

Here the CDR3 DNA reads TGTGCCAGCAGCTTGACTAGCGGGGGTACCTCCAATACGCAGTATTTT. It specifies CASSLTSGGTSNTQYF. V is TRBV7-3 and J is TRBJ2-3; 12 bases align to TRBD2. Germline values: CDR1 SGHTA, CDR2 FQGTGA. V was pared by 3 bases and J by 7 bases, with 8 bases of the junction left unmatched. The CDR3 has 16 residues.

The CDR3 sequence: CASRHVGLAGNEQFF. The CDR3 nucleotides read TGCGCCAGCAGGCACGTAGGACTAGCGGGGAATGAGCAGTTCTTC. The chain joins TRBV4-3 to TRBJ2-1; the match to TRBD2 covers 12 bases. Unmatched junction bases numbered 7, after V lost 6 bases and J lost 7 bases. CDR3 length: 15 residues. CDR1 and CDR2 (germline): LGHNA, YSLEER.

The chain combines TRBV5-6 with TRBJ1-2, with D uncertain. CDR1 SGHDT and CDR2 YYEEEE come from the germline V gene. This CDR3 comprises 12 residues. The V end lost 0 bases, the J end lost 4 bases, and 4 bases lay between the germline ends. Written as DNA, the CDR3 is TGTGCCAGCAGCTTGGGGACCTATGGCTACACCTTC. Its translation: CASSLGTYGYTF.